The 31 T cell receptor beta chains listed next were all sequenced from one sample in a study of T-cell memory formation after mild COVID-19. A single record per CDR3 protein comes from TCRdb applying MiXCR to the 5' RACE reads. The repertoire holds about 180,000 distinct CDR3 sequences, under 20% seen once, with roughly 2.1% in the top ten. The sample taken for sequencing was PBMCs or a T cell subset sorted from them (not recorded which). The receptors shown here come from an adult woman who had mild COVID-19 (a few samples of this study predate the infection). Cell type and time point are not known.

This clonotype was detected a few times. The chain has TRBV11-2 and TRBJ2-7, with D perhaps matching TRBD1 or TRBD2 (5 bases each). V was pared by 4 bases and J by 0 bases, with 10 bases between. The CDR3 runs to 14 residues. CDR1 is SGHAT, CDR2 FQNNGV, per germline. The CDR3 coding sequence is TGTGCCAGCAGCTCCGAGGGGAACTCCTACGAGCAGTACTTC. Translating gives CASSSEGNSYEQYF.

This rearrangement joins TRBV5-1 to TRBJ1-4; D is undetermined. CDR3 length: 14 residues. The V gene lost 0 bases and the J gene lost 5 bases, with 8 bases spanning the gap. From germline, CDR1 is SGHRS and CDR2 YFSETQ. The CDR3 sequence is CASSLEQKNEKLFF. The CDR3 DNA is TGCGCCAGCAGCTTGGAGCAGAAAAATGAAAAACTGTTTTTT.

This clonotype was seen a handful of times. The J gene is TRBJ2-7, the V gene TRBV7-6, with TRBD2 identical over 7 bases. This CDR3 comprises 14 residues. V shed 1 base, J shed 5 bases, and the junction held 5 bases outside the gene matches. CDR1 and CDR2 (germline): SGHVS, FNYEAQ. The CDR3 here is CASSLGAGADEQYF. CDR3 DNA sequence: TGTGCCAGCAGCTTAGGGGCGGGAGCTGACGAGCAGTACTTC.

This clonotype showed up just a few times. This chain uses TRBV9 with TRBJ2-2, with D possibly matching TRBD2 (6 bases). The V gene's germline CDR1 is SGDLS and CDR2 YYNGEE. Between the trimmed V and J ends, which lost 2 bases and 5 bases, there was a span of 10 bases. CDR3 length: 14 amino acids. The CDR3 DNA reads TGTGCCAGCAGCGTCTCAGGGAGGACCGGGGAGCTGTTTTTT. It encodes CASSVSGRTGELFF.

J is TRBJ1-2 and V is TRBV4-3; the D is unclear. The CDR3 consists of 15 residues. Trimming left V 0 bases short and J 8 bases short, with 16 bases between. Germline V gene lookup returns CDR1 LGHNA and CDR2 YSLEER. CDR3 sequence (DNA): TGCGCCAGCAGCCAAGATCCCCTTCTAGGAAAAGGCTACACCTTC. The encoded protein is CASSQDPLLGKGYTF.

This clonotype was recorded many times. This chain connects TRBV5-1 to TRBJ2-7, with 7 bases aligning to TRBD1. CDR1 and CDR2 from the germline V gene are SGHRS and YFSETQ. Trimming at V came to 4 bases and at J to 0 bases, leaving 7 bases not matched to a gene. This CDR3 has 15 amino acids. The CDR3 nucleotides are TGCGCCAGCAGCGAAGGACAGGTGTCCTCCTACGAGCAGTACTTC. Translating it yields CASSEGQVSSYEQYF.

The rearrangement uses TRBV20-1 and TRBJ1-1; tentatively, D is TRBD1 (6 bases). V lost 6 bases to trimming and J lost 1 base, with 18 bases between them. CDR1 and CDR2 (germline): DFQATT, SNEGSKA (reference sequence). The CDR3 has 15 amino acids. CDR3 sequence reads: CSARGWGPQNTEAFF. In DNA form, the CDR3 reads TGCAGTGCCCGGGGGTGGGGGCCACAGAACACTGAAGCTTTCTTT.

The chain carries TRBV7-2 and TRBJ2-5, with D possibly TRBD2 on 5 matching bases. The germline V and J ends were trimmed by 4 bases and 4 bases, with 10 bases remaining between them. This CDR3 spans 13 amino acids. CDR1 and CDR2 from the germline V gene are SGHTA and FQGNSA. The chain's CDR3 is CASSSGLAETQYF. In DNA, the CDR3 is TGTGCCAGCAGCTCCGGACTGGCAGAGACCCAGTACTTC.

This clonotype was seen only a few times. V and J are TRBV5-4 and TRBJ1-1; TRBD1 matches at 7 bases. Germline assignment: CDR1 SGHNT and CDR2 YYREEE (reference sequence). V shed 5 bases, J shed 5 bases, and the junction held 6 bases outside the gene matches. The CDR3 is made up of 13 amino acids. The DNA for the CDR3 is TGTGCCAGCAGAGAGGACAGGTGGACTGAAGCTTTCTTT. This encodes CASREDRWTEAFF.

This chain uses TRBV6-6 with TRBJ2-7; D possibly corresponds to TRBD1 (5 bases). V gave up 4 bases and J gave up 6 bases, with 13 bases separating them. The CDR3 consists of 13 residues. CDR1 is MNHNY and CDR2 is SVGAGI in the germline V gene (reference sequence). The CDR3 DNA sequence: TGTGCCAGCAGTTCCTCAGGGTCCCGCGAGCAGTACTTC. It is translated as CASSSSGSREQYF.

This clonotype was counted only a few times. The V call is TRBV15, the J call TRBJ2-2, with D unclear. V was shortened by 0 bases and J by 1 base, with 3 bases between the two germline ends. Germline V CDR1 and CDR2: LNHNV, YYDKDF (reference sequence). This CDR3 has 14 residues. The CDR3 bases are TGTGCCACCAGCAGAGACGTGAACACCGGGGAGCTGTTTTTT. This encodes CATSRDVNTGELFF.

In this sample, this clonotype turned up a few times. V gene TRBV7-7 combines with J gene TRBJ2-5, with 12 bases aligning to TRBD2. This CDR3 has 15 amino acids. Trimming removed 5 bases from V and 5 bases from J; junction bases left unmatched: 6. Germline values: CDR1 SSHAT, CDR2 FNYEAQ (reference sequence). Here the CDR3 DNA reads TGTGCCAGCAGCCCTAGCGGGGGGGCCGGGGAGACCCAGTACTTC. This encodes CASSPSGGAGETQYF.

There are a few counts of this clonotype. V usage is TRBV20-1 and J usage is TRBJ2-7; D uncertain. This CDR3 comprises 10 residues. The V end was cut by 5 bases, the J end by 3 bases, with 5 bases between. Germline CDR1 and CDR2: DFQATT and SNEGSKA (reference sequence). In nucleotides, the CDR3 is TGCAGTGCTCTCCACTACGAGCAGTACTTC. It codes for CSALHYEQYF.

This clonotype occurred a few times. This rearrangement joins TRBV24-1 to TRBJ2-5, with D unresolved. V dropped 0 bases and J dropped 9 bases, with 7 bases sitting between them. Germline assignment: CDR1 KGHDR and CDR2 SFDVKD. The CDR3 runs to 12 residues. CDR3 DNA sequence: TGTGCCACCAGTGATTTGGGTCAGGCCCAGTACTTC. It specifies CATSDLGQAQYF.

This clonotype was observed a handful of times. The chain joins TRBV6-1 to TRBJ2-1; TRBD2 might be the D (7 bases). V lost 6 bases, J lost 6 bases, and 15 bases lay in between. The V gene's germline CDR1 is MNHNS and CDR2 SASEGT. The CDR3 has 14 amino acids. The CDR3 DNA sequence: TGTGCCAGCAGGCCGTGGGGGGGGCTCAATGAGCAGTTCTTC. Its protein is CASRPWGGLNEQFF.

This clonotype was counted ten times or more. CDR3 DNA sequence: TGCAGTGCTAGGCCGGGACTTGGCCTTGACGAGCAGTACTTC. This gives the protein CSARPGLGLDEQYF. The gene calls are TRBV20-1 and TRBJ2-7, with D perhaps TRBD2 (6 bases). V was clipped by 3 bases and J by 5 bases, with 17 bases between them. Germline-derived CDR1 and CDR2 are DFQATT and SNEGSKA (reference sequence). This CDR3 is built from 14 residues.

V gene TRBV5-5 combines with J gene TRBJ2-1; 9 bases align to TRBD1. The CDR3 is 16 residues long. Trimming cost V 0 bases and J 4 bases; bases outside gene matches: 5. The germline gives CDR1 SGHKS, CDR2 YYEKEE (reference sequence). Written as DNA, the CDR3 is TGTGCCAGCAGCTTGGCGGGACAGGGCGTTTACAATGAGCAGTTCTTC. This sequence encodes CASSLAGQGVYNEQFF.

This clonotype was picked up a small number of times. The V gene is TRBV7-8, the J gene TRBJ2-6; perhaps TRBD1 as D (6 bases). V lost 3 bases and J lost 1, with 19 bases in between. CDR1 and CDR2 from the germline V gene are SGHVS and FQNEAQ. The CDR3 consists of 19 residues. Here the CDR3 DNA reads TGTGCCAGCAGCTTTCGACAGGTGCCGGCCCGGTCTGGGGCCAACGTCCTGACTTTC. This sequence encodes CASSFRQVPARSGANVLTF.

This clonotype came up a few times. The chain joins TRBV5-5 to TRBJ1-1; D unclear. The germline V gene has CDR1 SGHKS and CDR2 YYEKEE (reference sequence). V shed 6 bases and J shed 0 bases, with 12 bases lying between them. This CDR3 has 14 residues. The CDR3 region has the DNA TGTGCCAGCACCCCGCGGACTTTGAACACTGAAGCTTTCTTT. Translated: CASTPRTLNTEAFF.

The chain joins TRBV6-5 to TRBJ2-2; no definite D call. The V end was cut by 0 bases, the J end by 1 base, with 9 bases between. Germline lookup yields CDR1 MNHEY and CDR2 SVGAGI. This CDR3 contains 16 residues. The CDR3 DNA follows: TGTGCCAGCAGTTACTCGGGGAAGGGGAACACCGGGGAGCTGTTTTTT. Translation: CASSYSGKGNTGELFF.

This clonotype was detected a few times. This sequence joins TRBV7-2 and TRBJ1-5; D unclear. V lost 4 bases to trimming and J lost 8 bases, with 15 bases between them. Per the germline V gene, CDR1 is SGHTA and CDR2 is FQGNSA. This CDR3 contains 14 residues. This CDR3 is CASSSQAGWEPQHF. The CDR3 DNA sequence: TGTGCCAGCAGCTCCCAAGCAGGATGGGAGCCCCAGCATTTT. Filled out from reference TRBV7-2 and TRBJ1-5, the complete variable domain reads GAGVSQSPSNKVTEKGKDVELRCDPISGHTALYWYRQSLGQGLEFLIYFQGNSAPDKSGLPSDRFSAERTGGSVSTLTIQRTQQEDSAVYLCASSSQAGWEPQHFGDGTRLSIL.

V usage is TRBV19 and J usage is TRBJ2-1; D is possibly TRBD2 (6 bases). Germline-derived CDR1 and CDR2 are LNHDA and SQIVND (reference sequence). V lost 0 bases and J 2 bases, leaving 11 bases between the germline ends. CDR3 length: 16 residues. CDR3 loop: CASSIDRSGPYNEQFF. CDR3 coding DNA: TGTGCCAGTAGTATAGATCGGAGCGGGCCCTACAATGAGCAGTTCTTC.

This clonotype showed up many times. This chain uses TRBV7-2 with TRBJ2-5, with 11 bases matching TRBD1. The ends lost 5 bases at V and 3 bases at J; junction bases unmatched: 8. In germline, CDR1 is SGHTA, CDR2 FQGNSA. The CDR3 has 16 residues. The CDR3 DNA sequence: TGTGCCAGCAGCCGGGACAGGGGGACTCCCAAAGAGACCCAGTACTTC. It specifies CASSRDRGTPKETQYF.

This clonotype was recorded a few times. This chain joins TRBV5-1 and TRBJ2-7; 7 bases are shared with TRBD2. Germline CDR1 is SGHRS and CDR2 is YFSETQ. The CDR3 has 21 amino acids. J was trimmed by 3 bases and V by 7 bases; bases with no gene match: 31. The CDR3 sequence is CASRQKITAVPGGPPVYEQYF. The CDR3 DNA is TGCGCCAGCCGCCAAAAAATAACCGCCGTCCCGGGAGGTCCACCTGTCTACGAGCAGTACTTC.

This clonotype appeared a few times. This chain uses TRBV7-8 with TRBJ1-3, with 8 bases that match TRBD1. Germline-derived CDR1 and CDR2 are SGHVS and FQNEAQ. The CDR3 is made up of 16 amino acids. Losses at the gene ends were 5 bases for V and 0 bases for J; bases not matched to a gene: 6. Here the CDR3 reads CASSGQGVGSGNTIYF. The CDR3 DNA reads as TGTGCCAGCAGCGGACAGGGAGTAGGCTCTGGAAACACCATATATTTT.

CDR3 in amino acids: CSARDQGTSLAKNIQYF. CDR3 bases: TGCAGTGCTAGAGATCAGGGGACTAGCCTAGCCAAAAACATTCAGTACTTC. This chain links TRBV20-1 with TRBJ2-4; 9 bases fit TRBD2. In germline, CDR1 is DFQATT, CDR2 SNEGSKA (reference sequence). The CDR3 runs 17 residues. The V segment lost 0 bases and the J segment 0 bases; nucleotides outside the gene matches: 6.

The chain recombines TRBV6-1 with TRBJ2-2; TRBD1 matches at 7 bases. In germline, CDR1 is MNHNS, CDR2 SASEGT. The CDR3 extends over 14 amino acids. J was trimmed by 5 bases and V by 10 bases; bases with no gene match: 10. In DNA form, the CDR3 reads TGTGCCACCCTTCGGGACAGTCAAACCGGGGAGCTGTTTTTT. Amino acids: CATLRDSQTGELFF.

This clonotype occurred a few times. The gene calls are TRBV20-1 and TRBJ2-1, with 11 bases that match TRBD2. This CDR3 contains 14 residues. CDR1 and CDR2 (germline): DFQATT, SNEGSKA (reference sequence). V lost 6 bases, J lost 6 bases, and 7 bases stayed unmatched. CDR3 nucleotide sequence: TGCAGTGCCGCACTAGCGGGAGTCCCCAATGAGCAGTTCTTC. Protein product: CSAALAGVPNEQFF.

This chain's CDR3 is CAISAGGTDTQYF. In DNA form, the CDR3 reads TGTGCCATCAGCGCGGGAGGGACAGATACGCAGTATTTT. The chain couples TRBV10-3 to TRBJ2-3, with 9 bases aligning to TRBD2. The germline gives CDR1 ENHRY, CDR2 SYGVKD. The CDR3 contains 13 residues. Unmatched junction bases numbered 1, after V lost 6 bases and J lost 3 bases.

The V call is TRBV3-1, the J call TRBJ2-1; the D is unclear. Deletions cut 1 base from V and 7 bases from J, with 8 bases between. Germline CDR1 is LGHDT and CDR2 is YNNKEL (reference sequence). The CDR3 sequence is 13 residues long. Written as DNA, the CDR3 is TGTGCCAGCAGCCAAGGTCGAGCGAATGAGCAGTTCTTC. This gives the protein CASSQGRANEQFF.

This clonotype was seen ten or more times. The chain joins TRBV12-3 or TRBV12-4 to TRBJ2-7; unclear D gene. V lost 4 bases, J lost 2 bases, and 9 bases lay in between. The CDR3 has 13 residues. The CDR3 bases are TGTGCCAGCAGTTCAGAGTCAACCTACGAGCAGTACTTC. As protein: CASSSESTYEQYF.